This T cell receptor beta chain was sequenced during a study of cytomegalovirus exposure and HLA in healthy donors. General study findings and limits: Some V segments could not be told apart, so they were left out, TRBV6-2 and TRBV6-3 among them. A list of 150 to 200 TCR beta chains associated with cytomegalovirus was given.

The CDR3 is 15 amino acids. The V gene lost 7 bases and the J gene lost 2 bases, with 12 bases spanning the gap. Germline CDR1 LNHDA, CDR2 SQIVND (reference sequence). Vbeta (60) and Jbeta (13) primers were used in the PCR. This table comes from immunoSEQ multiplex PCR, and its TCRdb copy is limited to in-frame clones, with some not included. The sample shows about 120,000 clones, approximately 80% of them seen only once. Comments on this clone: Its antigen is unknown.

The clonotype originates from a woman in her thirties or forties in good health and CMV-seropositive. The V and J genes are TRBV19 and TRBJ1-6, with D unclear. Source material: PBMCs. The CDR3 DNA sequence: TGTGCCAGTACCCCGAGCTCACCCTATAATTCACCCCTCCACTTT. Translated, it gives CASTPSSPYNSPLHF. The variable domain in full, with the rest retrieved from reference TRBV19 and TRBJ1-6, is DGGITQSPKYLFRKEGQNVTLSCEQNLNHDAMYWYRQDPGQGLRLIYYSQIVNDFQKGDIAEGYSVSREKKESFPLTVTSAQKNPTAFYLCASTPSSPYNSPLHFGNGTRLTVT.